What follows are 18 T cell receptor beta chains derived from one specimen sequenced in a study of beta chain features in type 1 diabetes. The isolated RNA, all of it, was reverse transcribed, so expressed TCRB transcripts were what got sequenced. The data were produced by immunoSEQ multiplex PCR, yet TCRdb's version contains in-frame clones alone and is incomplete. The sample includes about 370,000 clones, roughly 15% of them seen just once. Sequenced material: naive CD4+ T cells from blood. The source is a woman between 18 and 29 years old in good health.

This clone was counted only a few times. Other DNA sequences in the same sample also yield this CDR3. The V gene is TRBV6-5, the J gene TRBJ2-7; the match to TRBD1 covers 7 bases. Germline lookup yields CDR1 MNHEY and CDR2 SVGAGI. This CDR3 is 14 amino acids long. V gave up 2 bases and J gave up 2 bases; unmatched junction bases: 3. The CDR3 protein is CASSYRTGTYEQYF. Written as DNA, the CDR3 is TGTGCCAGCAGTTACCGGACAGGAACCTACGAGCAGTACTTC.

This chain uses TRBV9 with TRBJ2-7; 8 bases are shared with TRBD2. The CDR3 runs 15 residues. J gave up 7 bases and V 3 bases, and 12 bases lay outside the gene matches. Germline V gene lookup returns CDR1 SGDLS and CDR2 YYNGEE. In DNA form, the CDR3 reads TGTGCCAGCAGCGCGGGGGGGGCAGGAGGTCGAGAGCAGTACTTC. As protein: CASSAGGAGGREQYF.

CDR3 protein: CASSPGTATTYNEQFF. The DNA of the CDR3 is TGCGCCAGCAGCCCTGGGACAGCGACTACTTACAATGAGCAGTTCTTC. This rearrangement joins TRBV4-1 to TRBJ2-1; 7 bases align to TRBD1. The CDR3 loop spans 16 amino acids. The germline gives CDR1 MGHRA, CDR2 YSYEKL. After removal of 4 bases from V and 4 bases from J, the junction contained 10 bases not matched to a gene.

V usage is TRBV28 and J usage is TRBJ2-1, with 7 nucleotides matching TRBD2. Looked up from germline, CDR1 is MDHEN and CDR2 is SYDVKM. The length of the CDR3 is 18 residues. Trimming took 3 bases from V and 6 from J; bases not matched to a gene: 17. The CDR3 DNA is TGTGCCAGCAGTTTGAATAGGCGGGAGAACCCCACCTCCAATGAGCAGTTCTTC. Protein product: CASSLNRRENPTSNEQFF.

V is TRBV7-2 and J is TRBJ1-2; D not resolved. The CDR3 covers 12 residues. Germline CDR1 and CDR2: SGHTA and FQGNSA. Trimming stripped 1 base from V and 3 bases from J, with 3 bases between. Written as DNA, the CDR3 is TGTGCCAGCAGCTTAGGAGACTATGGCTACACCTTC. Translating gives CASSLGDYGYTF. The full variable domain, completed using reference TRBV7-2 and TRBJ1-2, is GAGVSQSPSNKVTEKGKDVELRCDPISGHTALYWYRQSLGQGLEFLIYFQGNSAPDKSGLPSDRFSAERTGGSVSTLTIQRTQQEDSAVYLCASSLGDYGYTFGSGTRLTVV.

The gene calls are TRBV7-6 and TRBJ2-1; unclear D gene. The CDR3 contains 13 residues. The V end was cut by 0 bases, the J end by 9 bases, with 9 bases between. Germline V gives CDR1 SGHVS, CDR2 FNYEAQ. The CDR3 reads CASSLASVPEQFF. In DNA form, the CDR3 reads TGTGCCAGCAGCTTAGCATCAGTGCCTGAGCAGTTCTTC.

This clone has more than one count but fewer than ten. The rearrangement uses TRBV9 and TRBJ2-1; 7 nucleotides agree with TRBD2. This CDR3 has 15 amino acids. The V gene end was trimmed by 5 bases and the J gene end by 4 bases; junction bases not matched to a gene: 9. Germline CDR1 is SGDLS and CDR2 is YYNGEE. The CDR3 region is CASSTGTTIYNEQFF. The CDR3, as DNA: TGTGCCAGCAGTACCGGGACTACTATTTACAATGAGCAGTTCTTC.

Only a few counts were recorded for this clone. CDR3 protein: CASSPFPLLDRAYEQYF. In DNA form, the CDR3 reads TGTGCCAGCTCACCTTTTCCACTACTGGACAGAGCCTACGAGCAGTACTTC. The chain couples TRBV18 to TRBJ2-7, with a tentative D call TRBD1 (6 bases). This CDR3 contains 17 residues. V lost 3 bases, J lost 2 bases, and 20 bases lay in between. Looked up from germline, CDR1 is KGHSH and CDR2 is LQKENI.

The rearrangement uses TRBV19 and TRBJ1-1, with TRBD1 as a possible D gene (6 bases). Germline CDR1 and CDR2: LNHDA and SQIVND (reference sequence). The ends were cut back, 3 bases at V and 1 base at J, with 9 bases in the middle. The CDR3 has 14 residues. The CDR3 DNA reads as TGTGCCAGTAGTATCCGGACAGCGAACACTGAAGCTTTCTTT. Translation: CASSIRTANTEAFF.

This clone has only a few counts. CDR3 in amino acids: CASSEERGRQPQHF. Here the CDR3 DNA reads TGTGCCAGCAGTGAAGAGCGGGGGCGGCAGCCCCAGCATTTT. V is TRBV2 and J is TRBJ1-5; weak D call: TRBD1 (6 bases). This CDR3 has 14 amino acids. V was trimmed by 1 base and J by 7 bases, leaving 11 bases between them. Germline V lookup: CDR1 SNHLY, CDR2 FYNNEI.

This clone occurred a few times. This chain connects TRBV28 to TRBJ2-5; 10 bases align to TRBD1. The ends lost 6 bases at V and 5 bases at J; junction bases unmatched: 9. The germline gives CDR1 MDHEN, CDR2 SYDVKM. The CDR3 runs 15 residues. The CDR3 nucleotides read TGTGCCAGCAGGTACCGGGACAGGGGAACGGAGACCCAGTACTTC. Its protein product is CASRYRDRGTETQYF.

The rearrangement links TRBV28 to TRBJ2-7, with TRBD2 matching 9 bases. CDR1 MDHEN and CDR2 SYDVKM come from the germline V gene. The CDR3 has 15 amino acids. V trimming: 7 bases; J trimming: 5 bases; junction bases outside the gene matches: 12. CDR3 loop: CASTPHVAGVNEQYF. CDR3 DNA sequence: TGTGCCAGCACCCCCCACGTAGCGGGAGTGAACGAGCAGTACTTC.

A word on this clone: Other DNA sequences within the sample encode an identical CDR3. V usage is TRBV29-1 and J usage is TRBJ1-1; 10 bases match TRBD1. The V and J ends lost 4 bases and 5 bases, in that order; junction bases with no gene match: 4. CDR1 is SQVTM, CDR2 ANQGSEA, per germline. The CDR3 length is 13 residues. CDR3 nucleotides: TGCAGCGTTGGGACAGGGGGGGGAACTGAAGCTTTCTTT. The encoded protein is CSVGTGGGTEAFF.

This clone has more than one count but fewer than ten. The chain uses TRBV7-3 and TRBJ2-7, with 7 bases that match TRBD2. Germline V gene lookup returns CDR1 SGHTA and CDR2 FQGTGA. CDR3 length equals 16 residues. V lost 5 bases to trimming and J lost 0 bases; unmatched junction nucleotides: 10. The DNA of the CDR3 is TGTGCCAGCAGCCCGGGAGGCCCGGTTGGCTCCTACGAGCAGTACTTC. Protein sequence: CASSPGGPVGSYEQYF.

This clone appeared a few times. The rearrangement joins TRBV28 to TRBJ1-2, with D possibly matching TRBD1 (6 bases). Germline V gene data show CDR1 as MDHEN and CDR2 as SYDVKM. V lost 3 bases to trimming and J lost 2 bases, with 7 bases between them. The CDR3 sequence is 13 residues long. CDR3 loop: CASSLDSNYGYTF. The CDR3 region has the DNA TGTGCCAGCAGTTTGGACAGCAACTATGGCTACACCTTC.

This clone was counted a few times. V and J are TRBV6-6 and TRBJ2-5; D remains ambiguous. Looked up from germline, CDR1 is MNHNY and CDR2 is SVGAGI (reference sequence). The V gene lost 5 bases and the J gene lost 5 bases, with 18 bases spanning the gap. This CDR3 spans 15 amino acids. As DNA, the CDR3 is TGTGCCAGCAGTACGTCCCCGACTGGCTGGGAGACCCAGTACTTC. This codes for CASSTSPTGWETQYF.

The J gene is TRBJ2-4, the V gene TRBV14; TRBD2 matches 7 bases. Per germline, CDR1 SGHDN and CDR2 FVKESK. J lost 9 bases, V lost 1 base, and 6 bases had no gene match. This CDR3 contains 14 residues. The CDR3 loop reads CASSQVLARGIQYF. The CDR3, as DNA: TGTGCCAGCAGCCAAGTACTAGCGCGAGGCATTCAGTACTTC.

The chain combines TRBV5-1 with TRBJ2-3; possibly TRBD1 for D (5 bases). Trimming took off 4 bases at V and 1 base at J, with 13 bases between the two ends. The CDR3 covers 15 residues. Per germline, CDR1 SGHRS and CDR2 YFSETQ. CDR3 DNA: TGCGCCAGCAGCCCAGGGCAGGGTCGCACAGATACGCAGTATTTT. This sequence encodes CASSPGQGRTDTQYF.